The 15 T cell receptor beta chains below all came from one sample that was sequenced in a study of response to subunit inactivated influenza vaccine. Via MiXCR, TCRdb re-called the RT-PCR reads, giving one row per CDR3 protein. The sample gives roughly 170,000 distinct CDR3 sequences, about 9% of which show up once; about a tenth is in the top ten. The source material was non-naive T cells sorted from PBMCs, sampled on the day of vaccination. The receptors derive from a man aged 50 to 60 who received an inactivated influenza vaccine.

The rearrangement joins TRBV6-5 to TRBJ2-7; 8 bases fit TRBD1. The CDR3 sequence is 14 residues long. V shed 4 bases and J 1 base; nucleotides not matched to a gene: 3. The germline gives CDR1 MNHEY, CDR2 SVGAGI. The CDR3 here is CASSSRDRSYEQYF. DNA of the CDR3: TGTGCCAGCAGTTCCCGGGACAGGTCCTACGAGCAGTACTTC.

This clonotype has ten or more counts. The CDR3 loop is CASSEGHNQPQHF. The CDR3 coding sequence is TGCGCCAGCAGTGAGGGTCACAATCAGCCCCAGCATTTT. The chain employs TRBV10-1 and TRBJ1-5; D not certain. The germline V gene has CDR1 WNHNN and CDR2 SYGVQD (reference sequence). CDR3 length equals 13 residues. Between the trimmed V and J ends, which lost 2 bases and 3 bases, there was a span of 5 bases.

The rearrangement joins TRBV24-1 to TRBJ2-1; 8 bases agree with TRBD1. V shed 5 bases and J 1 base; nucleotides not matched to a gene: 6. The V gene's germline CDR1 is KGHDR and CDR2 SFDVKD. The length of the CDR3 is 16 residues. CDR3 sequence (DNA): TGTGCCACCAGTGCCCAGGGGGCCATTTCCTACAATGAGCAGTTCTTC. It encodes CATSAQGAISYNEQFF.

This clonotype was seen repeatedly, ten times or more. V is TRBV5-1 and J is TRBJ2-7, with no clear D. Germline CDR1 and CDR2: SGHRS and YFSETQ. CDR3 length: 14 amino acids. The germline V and J ends were trimmed by 0 bases and 5 bases, with 12 bases remaining between them. CDR3 DNA: TGCGCCAGCAGCTTGGAACAGTTGGGGAACGAGCAGTACTTC. This encodes CASSLEQLGNEQYF.

This clonotype showed up just a few times. V is TRBV5-5 and J is TRBJ1-5; 10 nucleotides line up with TRBD1. The CDR3 covers 14 residues. J gave up 7 bases and V 2 bases, and 3 bases lay outside the gene matches. CDR1 is SGHKS, CDR2 YYEKEE, per germline (reference sequence). The CDR3 here is CASSFRDRGQPQHF. The CDR3 DNA is TGTGCCAGCAGCTTCCGGGACAGGGGACAGCCCCAGCATTTT.

The genes are TRBV10-1 and TRBJ2-1, with D tentatively TRBD1 (6 bases). In germline, CDR1 is WNHNN, CDR2 SYGVQD (reference sequence). V was trimmed by 5 bases and J by 6 bases, leaving 17 bases between them. CDR3 length: 15 residues. The CDR3 DNA reads TGCGCCAGCAGTAAGCTGCGACAGGAATCCAATGAGCAGTTCTTC. Translating gives CASSKLRQESNEQFF.

In its sample, this clonotype was seen many times. V is TRBV7-7 and J is TRBJ2-3; D call uncertain. The ends were cut back, 4 bases at V and 6 bases at J, with 17 bases in the middle. The length of the CDR3 is 15 residues. The germline CDR1 and CDR2 sequences are SSHAT and FNYEAQ (reference sequence). CDR3 DNA sequence: TGTGCCAGCAGCTCCTCCTTAGATACCCGCGATACGCAGTATTTT. Translating gives CASSSSLDTRDTQYF.

This clonotype was seen repeatedly, ten times or more. The chain joins TRBV4-3 to TRBJ2-4, with D unresolved. The CDR3 runs to 19 residues. Germline CDR1 is LGHNA and CDR2 is YSLEER. V was shortened by 0 bases and J by 1 base, with 19 bases between the two germline ends. For the CDR3, the DNA is TGCGCCAGCAGCCAAGAAACCCCCAAACGTGCGTTGGCCAAAAACATTCAGTACTTC. Its translation: CASSQETPKRALAKNIQYF.

This clonotype was seen a few times. This chain connects TRBV20-1 to TRBJ2-1, with unresolved D. The germline gives CDR1 DFQATT, CDR2 SNEGSKA (reference sequence). The CDR3 runs 14 residues. V lost 2 bases to trimming and J lost 5 bases, with 13 bases between them. CDR3 in DNA: TGCAGTGCTAGACCTCCTACCCTCAACAATGAGCAGTTCTTC. This codes for CSARPPTLNNEQFF.

J is TRBJ2-7 and V is TRBV25-1; D might be TRBD2 (6 bases). The V gene's germline CDR1 is MGHDK and CDR2 SYGVNS. V lost 3 bases and J 6 bases, leaving 15 bases between the germline ends. This CDR3 is built from 14 residues. The CDR3 reads CASSEAGWAAEQYF. CDR3 DNA sequence: TGTGCCAGCAGTGAGGCGGGGTGGGCAGCCGAGCAGTACTTC.

This clonotype was recorded at least ten times. The J gene is TRBJ1-4, the V gene TRBV7-9; 7 bases match TRBD1. Germline values: CDR1 SEHNR, CDR2 FQNEAQ (reference sequence). This CDR3 has 12 amino acids. V lost 5 bases and J lost 8; bases outside the gene matches: 2. For the CDR3, the DNA is TGTGCCAGCAGCAGACAGGGAGAAAAACTGTTTTTT. Amino acid sequence: CASSRQGEKLFF.

This clonotype was detected only a few times. This chain links TRBV11-2 with TRBJ1-3, with 7 nucleotides matching TRBD1. Germline V gene lookup returns CDR1 SGHAT and CDR2 FQNNGV. Losses at the gene ends were 1 base for V and 4 bases for J; bases not matched to a gene: 4. The CDR3 sequence is 15 residues long. The CDR3 sequence is CASSLVRGRGNTIYF. The CDR3 DNA follows: TGTGCCAGCAGCTTAGTGAGGGGGCGCGGAAACACCATATATTTT.

This chain links TRBV5-6 with TRBJ2-3, with 9 bases aligning to TRBD2. The CDR3 has 19 residues. V was pared by 0 bases and J by 8 bases, with 19 bases of the junction left unmatched. Germline-derived CDR1 and CDR2 are SGHDT and YYEEEE. CDR3 nucleotide sequence: TGTGCCAGCAGCTTGGCCGTTGGCGGGGGGGATCCCCGGAGGTTTACGCAGTATTTT. This sequence encodes CASSLAVGGGDPRRFTQYF.

The sample holds many counts of this clonotype. The chain couples TRBV6-5 to TRBJ2-5, with TRBD2 matching 8 bases. Germline CDR1 MNHEY, CDR2 SVGAGI. This CDR3 is 16 amino acids long. With V trimmed by 1 base and J by 2 bases, 6 bases remained unmatched. For the CDR3, the DNA is TGTGCCAGCAGTTACTATTATATAGCGGGACAAGAGACCCAGTACTTC. This translates into CASSYYYIAGQETQYF.

In this sample, this clonotype turned up many times. The chain employs TRBV4-2 and TRBJ2-1; the match to TRBD2 covers 10 bases. The CDR3 covers 16 residues. Germline CDR1 is LGHNA and CDR2 is YNFKEQ. Losses at the gene ends were 0 bases for V and 3 bases for J; bases not matched to a gene: 2. The CDR3 reads CASSQESGGVYNEQFF. In DNA form, the CDR3 reads TGTGCCAGCAGCCAAGAAAGCGGGGGGGTCTACAATGAGCAGTTCTTC.